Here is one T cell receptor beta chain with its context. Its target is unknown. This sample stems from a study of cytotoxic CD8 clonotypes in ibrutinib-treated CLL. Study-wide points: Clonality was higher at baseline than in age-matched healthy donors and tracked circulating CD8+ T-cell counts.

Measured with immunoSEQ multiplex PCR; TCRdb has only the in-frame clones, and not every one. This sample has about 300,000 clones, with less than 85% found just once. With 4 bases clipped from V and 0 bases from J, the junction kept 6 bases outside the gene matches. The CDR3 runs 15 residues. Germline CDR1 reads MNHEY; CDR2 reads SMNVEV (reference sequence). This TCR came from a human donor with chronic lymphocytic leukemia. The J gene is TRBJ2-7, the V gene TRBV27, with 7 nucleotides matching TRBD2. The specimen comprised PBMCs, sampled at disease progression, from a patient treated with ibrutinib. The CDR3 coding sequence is TGTGCCAGCAGTTGGGACTACCTAAGCTCCTACGAGCAGTACTTC. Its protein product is CASSWDYLSSYEQYF.